These T cell receptor beta chains were read from a single sample in a study of blood T cells in healthy people across ages. TCRdb reprocessed the 5' RACE reads with MiXCR, giving one entry per CDR3 protein. The table shows about 1.4 million distinct CDR3 sequences, with approximately 60% occurring only once. The sequenced material came from blood. These TCRs come from a man younger than 35 in good health. CDR3s include the opening cysteine and the closing phenylalanine or tryptophan. The order of the fields is V gene, clone size, J gene, D gene, CDR3 DNA, CDR3 protein. The D gene is left open where the match is weak. Rows give clone size only sometimes, using once, few, many, or a class for an expanded clone.

>TRBV10-3|few|TRBJ2-3|TRBD1
TGTGCCATCACCGAGGGGACAGACACCGATACGCAGTATTTT
CAITEGTDTDTQYF
>TRBV27|.|TRBJ2-1|.
TGTGCCAGCACCACTTTGGGAGGATCCTCCTACAATGAGCAGTTCTTC
CASTTLGGSSYNEQFF
>TRBV7-2|.|TRBJ2-3|TRBD1
TGTGCCAGCAGCTTAGGAGGGACAGGGTCGGCAGATACGCAGTATTTT
CASSLGGTGSADTQYF
>TRBV4-1|many|TRBJ2-6|.
TGTGCCAGCAGCGCCTCCTCTGGGGCCAACGTCCTGACTTTC
CASSASSGANVLTF
>TRBV7-6|few|TRBJ1-2|.
TGTGCCAGCAGCTTAGGCGGGCGAGGGCACTATGGCTACACCTTC
CASSLGGRGHYGYTF
>TRBV20-1|few|TRBJ2-5|TRBD2
TGCAGTGCTTCCCGGAGGGCTAGCGGGCTTTACCAAGAGACCCAGTACTTC
CSASRRASGLYQETQYF
>TRBV12-3/TRBV12-4|.|TRBJ1-6|TRBD1
TGTGCCAGCAGTTTAGGGACGGGACAGGGGTTTTCACCCCTCCACTTT
CASSLGTGQGFSPLHF
>TRBV3-1|once|TRBJ2-1|TRBD2
TGTGCCAGCAGCCAAGATACTAGCGGGAGCTCCTACAATGAGCAGTTCTTC
CASSQDTSGSSYNEQFF
>TRBV27|.|TRBJ1-2|.
TGTGCCAGCAGTGACCAGTGGGGGAGAGGCTACACCTTC
CASSDQWGRGYTF
>TRBV7-9|.|TRBJ1-3|.
TGTGCCAGCAGCTCCAGACCGATCTCTGGAAACACCATATATTTT
CASSSRPISGNTIYF
>TRBV2|.|TRBJ2-1|TRBD2
TGTGCCAGCAGGATCGGGACTAGCGAATACAATGAGCAGTTTTTC
CASRIGTSEYNEQFF
>TRBV27|few|TRBJ2-1|.
TGTGCCAGCAGTCCCCGGGTCAACAATGAGCAGTTCTTC
CASSPRVNNEQFF
>TRBV4-3|once|TRBJ1-5|.
TGCGCCAGCAGCCAAGGGGCAGGCGGTAGGCCCCAGCATTTT
CASSQGAGGRPQHF
>TRBV2|.|TRBJ1-2|.
TGTGCCAGCAGTGAACCGGGCGGTCGGAGCTATGGCTACACCTTC
CASSEPGGRSYGYTF